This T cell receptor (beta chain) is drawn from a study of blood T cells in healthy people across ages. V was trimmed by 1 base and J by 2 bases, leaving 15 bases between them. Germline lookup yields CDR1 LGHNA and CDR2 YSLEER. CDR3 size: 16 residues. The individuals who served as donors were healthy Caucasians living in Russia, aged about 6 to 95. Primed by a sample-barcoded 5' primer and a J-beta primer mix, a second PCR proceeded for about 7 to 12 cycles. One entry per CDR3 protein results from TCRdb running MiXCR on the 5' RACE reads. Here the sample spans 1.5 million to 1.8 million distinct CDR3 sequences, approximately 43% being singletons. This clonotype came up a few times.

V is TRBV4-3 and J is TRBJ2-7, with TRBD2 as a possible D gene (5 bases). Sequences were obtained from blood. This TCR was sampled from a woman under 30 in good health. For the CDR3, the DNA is TGCGCCAGCAGCCAAGGATGGGTGAGGGAGACCTACGAGCAGTACTTC. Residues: CASSQGWVRETYEQYF.